Sequencing of this T cell receptor (beta chain) was carried out in a study of identical twins. TCRdb used MiXCR to reprocess the 5' RACE reads, holding one entry per CDR3 protein. Among hundreds of thousands of distinct CDR3 sequences listed, about 24% were seen once. V shed 5 bases and J 0 bases; nucleotides not matched to a gene: 3. The CDR3 runs 17 residues. Germline-derived CDR1 and CDR2 are KGHDR and SFDVKD. This sample was also put to use in a study of T cells expressing NK-cell markers. That investigation notes: In sorted CD3+CD56+NKG2C+, CD3+CD56+NKG2C- and CD3+CD56-NKG2C+ T cells, TCR beta repertoires were obtained. Sorting in several experiments was restricted by an anti-gamma-delta TCR antibody to alpha-beta TCR T cells.

Sequencing input: CD4+ T cells sorted from blood. The chain recombines TRBV24-1 with TRBJ2-3; 14 bases line up with TRBD2. This TCR derives from a woman aged 18-30 years in good health. The CDR3 here is CATSGGTSGSSTDTQYF. The CDR3 DNA is TGTGCCACCAGTGGAGGGACTAGCGGGAGCAGCACAGATACGCAGTATTTT.